A selection of T cell receptor beta chains follows, all from one sample in a study of shared clonotypes between healthy human individuals. Assay: immunoSEQ multiplex PCR; the TCRdb copy retains only in-frame clones and omits some. The sample lists about 700,000 clones, around 90% occurring once. The sample comprised naive CD8+ T cells sorted from blood. The receptors derive from a man aged 30 to 39 in good health. Each CDR3 is given with its conserved first and last residue. D genes are given only for firm matches. Part of the rows lack a size; the others show once, few, many or a class for expanded clones.

TRBD2	.	17	TRBJ2-1	TRBV7-9	TGTGCCAGCAGCCCGGCGGGGGGGGCCAGCTCCTACAATGAGCAGTTCTTC	CASSPAGGASSYNEQFF
.	once	16	TRBJ1-5	TRBV21-1	TGTGCCAGCAGCAAGTTGGACACCCCCCCAGCGCAGCCCCAGCATTTT	CASSKLDTPPAQPQHF
.	.	14	TRBJ2-3	TRBV10-3	TGTGCCATCAGTGTAGGTCGCAGTACAGATACGCAGTATTTT	CAISVGRSTDTQYF
TRBD1	.	16	TRBJ1-1	TRBV28	TGTGCCAGCAGTTTGGGGACAGGGGGGTTGAACACTGAAGCTTTCTTT	CASSLGTGGLNTEAFF
.	.	14	TRBJ1-4	TRBV7-7	TGTGCTAGCAGCCAGGGACGGAATAATGAAAAACTGTTTTTT	CASSQGRNNEKLFF
TRBD1	once	14	TRBJ2-1	TRBV7-8	TGTGCCAGCAGCCCACGGGGACAGGACAATGAGCAGTTCTTC	CASSPRGQDNEQFF
.	.	15	TRBJ2-1	TRBV19	TGTGCCAGTAGTATTTCCCAACTAGGTCGCAATGAGCAGTTCTTC	CASSISQLGRNEQFF
TRBD1	once	16	TRBJ2-1	TRBV5-4	TGTGCCAGCAGCCACCGGACAGGGGGTTCCTACAATGAGCAGTTCTTC	CASSHRTGGSYNEQFF
.	.	14	TRBJ1-5	TRBV5-6	TGTGCCAGCAGCTTCGGCGACGGAAATCAGCCCCAGCATTTT	CASSFGDGNQPQHF
.	few	12	TRBJ1-1	TRBV7-9	TGTGCCAGCCACGCGGGAAACACTGAAGCTTTCTTT	CASHAGNTEAFF
TRBD1	.	13	TRBJ1-5	TRBV19	TGTGCCAGTAGCGGACAGGGTCTTCAGCCCCAGCATTTT	CASSGQGLQPQHF
.	.	14	TRBJ2-1	TRBV30	TGTGCCTGGAGTTCGGACAGAGCCTACAATGAGCAGTTCTTC	CAWSSDRAYNEQFF
.	.	14	TRBJ2-7	TRBV4-1	TGCGCCAGCAGCCAAGTTGGGCGGCCCTACGAGCAGTACTTC	CASSQVGRPYEQYF
.	.	14	TRBJ2-3	TRBV9	TGTGCCAGCAGCGTAGGAGGTCTCTCAGATACGCAGTATTTT	CASSVGGLSDTQYF
TRBD1	once	15	TRBJ2-1	TRBV14	TGTGCCAGCAGCCAAGTACAGGGGTACGAGGATGAGCAGTTCTTC	CASSQVQGYEDEQFF
TRBD2	.	18	TRBJ2-7	TRBV18	TGTGCCAGCTCACGCTCCGGGACTAGCGGGGCCAGCTCCTACGAGCAGTACTTC	CASSRSGTSGASSYEQYF
TRBD1	.	15	TRBJ2-7	TRBV6-5	TGTGCCAGCAGTCAAAACCGGGACAGCTCCTACGAGCAGTACTTC	CASSQNRDSSYEQYF
.	.	13	TRBJ2-1	TRBV2	TGTGCCGTGACAGCGGACGCCTACAATGAGCAGTTCTTC	CAVTADAYNEQFF
.	.	13	TRBJ2-7	TRBV10-1	TGCGCCAGCAAAACAGAACTCTCCTACGAGCAGTACTTC	CASKTELSYEQYF
.	.	12	TRBJ2-7	TRBV19	TGTGCCAGTAGGGGCCCCAGAGGCGAGCAGTACTTC	CASRGPRGEQYF
.	.	14	TRBJ2-7	TRBV28	TGTGCCAGCACTTCATGGGGGATCCGGTACGAGCAGTACTTC	CASTSWGIRYEQYF
TRBD1	.	15	TRBJ1-1	TRBV19	TGTGCCACCATGACCGGGACAGGTATGAACACTGAAGCTTTCTTT	CATMTGTGMNTEAFF
TRBD2	.	18	TRBJ2-7	TRBV7-9	TGTGCCAGCAGCTTAGCGGGGGGGAATAGGCCTCCGAACTACGAGCAGTACTTC	CASSLAGGNRPPNYEQYF
TRBD2	.	15	TRBJ2-1	TRBV30	TGTGCCTTAAGGGATATAGCGGGATCCTTCAATGAGCAGTTCTTC	CALRDIAGSFNEQFF
.	.	16	TRBJ1-2	TRBV6-6	TGTGCCAGCAGTTACACCGTAGAGAGAACTAACTATGGCTACACCTTC	CASSYTVERTNYGYTF
.	.	15	TRBJ1-5	TRBV7-8	TGTGCCAGCAGCCCGACGGCAGGGTATGGACAGCCCCAGCATTTT	CASSPTAGYGQPQHF
.	.	15	TRBJ2-7	TRBV27	TGTGCCAGCAGCCCGACGAGGGGAGGTACCTACGAGCAGTACTTC	CASSPTRGGTYEQYF
.	.	13	TRBJ2-3	TRBV29-1	TGCAGCGTTTATCCCGCGAAGGGGGATACGCAGTATTTT	CSVYPAKGDTQYF
TRBD1	.	14	TRBJ1-1	TRBV27	TGTGCCAGCAGCGAGGGGGCGTGGAGTACTGAAGCTTTCTTT	CASSEGAWSTEAFF
.	.	19	TRBJ2-2	TRBV21-1	TGTGCCAGCAGCAACTTGCAACCCTCGTGTGGGGGTAACACCGGGGAGCTGTTTTTT	CASSNLQPSCGGNTGELFF
TRBD2	.	15	TRBJ2-3	TRBV9	TGTGCCAGCAGCCGACTAGCGGGAGAAGCAGATACGCAGTATTTT	CASSRLAGEADTQYF
.	.	15	TRBJ2-1	TRBV6-6	TGTGCCAGCACTCCAGGAGGGGCTCGTTACAATGAGCAGTTCTTC	CASTPGGARYNEQFF
.	.	13	TRBJ2-1	TRBV28	TGTGCCAGCAATGGTGTCTCCTACAATGAGCAGTTCTTC	CASNGVSYNEQFF
.	.	13	TRBJ1-1	TRBV5-1	TGCGCCAGCAGCTTGGATGGGGGCACTGAAGCTTTCTTT	CASSLDGGTEAFF
.	.	14	TRBJ2-5	TRBV7-2	TGTGCCAGCAGCTCCCTAACCTACCAAGAGACCCAGTACTTC	CASSSLTYQETQYF
.	once	13	TRBJ2-7	TRBV7-9	TGTGCCAGCAGCTTCGCTCTCTACGACGAGCAGTACTTC	CASSFALYDEQYF
TRBD1	once	16	TRBJ2-7	TRBV4-1	TGCGCCAGCAGCCAAGATCTTCGACAGGGTTCGTGGGAGCAGTACTTC	CASSQDLRQGSWEQYF
.	.	13	TRBJ1-5	TRBV4-1	TGCGCCAGCAGCCAGATACAGGGCCAGCCCCAGCATTTT	CASSQIQGQPQHF
.	.	13	TRBJ1-5	TRBV9	TGTGCCAGCAGCCCAACAGGCAATCAGCCCCAGCATTTT	CASSPTGNQPQHF
.	.	15	TRBJ1-2	TRBV5-1	TGCGCCAGCAGCCCCTATCGACAGAGCTCATATGGCTACACCTTC	CASSPYRQSSYGYTF
TRBD2	.	15	TRBJ2-2	TRBV19	TGTGCCAGTAGTATTAGCGGGGGGAACACCGGGGAGCTGTTTTTT	CASSISGGNTGELFF
.	once	13	TRBJ2-7	TRBV27	TGTGCCAGTTGGGCCAGGGTACCCTACGAGCAGTACTTC	CASWARVPYEQYF
.	.	13	TRBJ2-7	TRBV5-5	TGTGCCAGCAGCTTAAGGGAATCCTACGAGCAGTACTTC	CASSLRESYEQYF
TRBD1	once	15	TRBJ1-5	TRBV28	TGTGCCAGCAGGATAGGGACAGCTCGCAATCAGCCCCAGCATTTT	CASRIGTARNQPQHF
TRBD1	.	15	TRBJ2-7	TRBV7-9	TGTGCCAGCAGCCGAGACAGGGTGGGCTCCTACGAGCAGTACTTC	CASSRDRVGSYEQYF
.	.	16	TRBJ2-7	TRBV6-5	TGTGCCAGCAGTTACTCGTCGTTCAGTAGCACCTACGAGCAGTACTTC	CASSYSSFSSTYEQYF
.	.	15	TRBJ2-1	TRBV7-2	TGTGCCAGCAGCTTAGCGGGGGATTCCTACAATGAGCAGTTCTTC	CASSLAGDSYNEQFF
.	.	15	TRBJ1-5	TRBV28	TGTGCCAGCAGTTTGAGAGGGGAACCCAATCAGCCCCAGCATTTT	CASSLRGEPNQPQHF
TRBD1	.	16	TRBJ2-5	TRBV5-6	TGTGCCAGCAGCAAGGAGAGCCGACAGGGCGCAGAGACCCAGTACTTC	CASSKESRQGAETQYF
.	.	13	TRBJ2-5	TRBV19	TGTGCCAGTAGTATGATCCCTGGAGAGACCCAGTACTTC	CASSMIPGETQYF